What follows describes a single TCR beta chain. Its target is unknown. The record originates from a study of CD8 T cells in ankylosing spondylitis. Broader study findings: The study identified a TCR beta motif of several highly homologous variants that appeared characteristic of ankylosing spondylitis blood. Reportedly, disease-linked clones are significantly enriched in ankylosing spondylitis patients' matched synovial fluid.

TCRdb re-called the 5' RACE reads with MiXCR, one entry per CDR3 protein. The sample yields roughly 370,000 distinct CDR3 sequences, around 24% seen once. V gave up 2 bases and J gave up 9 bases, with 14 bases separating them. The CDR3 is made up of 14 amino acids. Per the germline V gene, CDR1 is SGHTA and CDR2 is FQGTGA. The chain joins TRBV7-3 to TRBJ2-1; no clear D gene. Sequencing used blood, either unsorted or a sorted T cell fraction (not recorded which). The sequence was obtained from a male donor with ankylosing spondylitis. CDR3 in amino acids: CASSLSPFPAEQFF. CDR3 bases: TGTGCCAGCAGCTTATCCCCTTTTCCGGCTGAGCAGTTCTTC.